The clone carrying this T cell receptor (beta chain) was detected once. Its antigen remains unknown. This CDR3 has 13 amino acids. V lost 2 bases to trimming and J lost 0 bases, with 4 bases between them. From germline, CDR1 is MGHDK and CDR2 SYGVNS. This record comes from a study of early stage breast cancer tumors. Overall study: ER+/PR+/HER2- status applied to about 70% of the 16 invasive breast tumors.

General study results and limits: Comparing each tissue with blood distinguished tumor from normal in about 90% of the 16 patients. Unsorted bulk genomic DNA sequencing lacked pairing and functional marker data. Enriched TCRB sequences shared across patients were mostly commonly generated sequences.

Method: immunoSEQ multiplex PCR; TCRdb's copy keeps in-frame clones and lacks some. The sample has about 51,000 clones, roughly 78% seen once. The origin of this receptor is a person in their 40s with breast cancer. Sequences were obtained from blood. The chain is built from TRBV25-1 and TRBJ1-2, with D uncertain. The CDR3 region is CASSETTNYGYTF. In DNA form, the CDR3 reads TGTGCCAGCAGTGAAACAACTAACTATGGCTACACCTTC.